These 12 T cell receptor beta chains came from one sample sequenced in a study of control samples from healthy donors and cancer patients. Data came from immunoSEQ multiplex PCR; TCRdb stores just in-frame clones and leaves some out. The sample lists 100,000 to 150,000 clones, roughly 88% occurring once. Sequencing was done on a sample of blood. The receptors derive from a man aged 45-60 years in good health.

The chain couples TRBV13 to TRBJ1-1; D gene ambiguous. Germline values: CDR1 PRHDT, CDR2 FYEKMQ (reference sequence). The CDR3 totals 14 residues. The ends were cut back, 2 bases at V and 0 bases at J, with 7 bases in the middle. CDR3 region: CASSLLGMNTEAFF. The CDR3, as DNA: TGTGCCAGCAGCTTACTAGGGATGAACACTGAAGCTTTCTTT.

This clone came up once. The chain uses TRBV6-5 and TRBJ1-1, with TRBD1 matching 8 bases. V gave up 8 bases and J gave up 3 bases; unmatched junction bases: 11. The CDR3 contains 15 residues. The V gene's germline CDR1 is MNHEY and CDR2 SVGAGI. Here the CDR3 reads CASYYQGAGYTEAFF. The CDR3 DNA reads as TGTGCCAGCTATTATCAGGGGGCAGGGTACACTGAAGCTTTCTTT.

This rearrangement joins TRBV9 to TRBJ2-3; unclear D gene. The CDR3 runs 14 residues. Germline V gene sequence: CDR1 SGDLS, CDR2 YYNGEE. Trimming stripped 0 bases from V and 2 bases from J, with 7 bases between. In DNA, the CDR3 is TGTGCCAGCAGCGTAGTGGGTCACACAGATACGCAGTATTTT. It is translated as CASSVVGHTDTQYF. The full variable domain, completed using reference TRBV9 and TRBJ2-3, is DSGVTQTPKHLITATGQRVTLRCSPRSGDLSVYWYQQSLDQGLQFLIQYYNGEERAKGNILERFSAQQFPDLHSELNLSSLELGDSALYFCASSVVGHTDTQYFGPGTRLTVL.

The chain uses TRBV14 and TRBJ2-7, with 10 bases identical to TRBD1. The CDR3 spans 15 residues. CDR1 is SGHDN, CDR2 FVKESK, per germline. J lost 7 bases, V lost 2 bases, and 8 bases had no gene match. CDR3 DNA: TGTGCCAGCAGCCAACTCGGGACAGGGGTATCAGAGCAGTACTTC. It translates to CASSQLGTGVSEQYF.

The J gene is TRBJ2-6, the V gene TRBV11-3; 10 nucleotides match TRBD1. CDR1 is SGHNT and CDR2 is YENEEA in the germline V gene. CDR3 length: 18 amino acids. The trim removed 5 bases at V and 0 bases at J, leaving 7 bases unmatched. DNA for the CDR3: TGTGCCAGCAGCCGACAGGGGGCGAAAACCTCTGGGGCCAACGTCCTGACTTTC. It codes for CASSRQGAKTSGANVLTF. Looking up the rest from reference TRBV11-3 and TRBJ2-6 gives the full variable domain: EAGVVQSPRYKIIEKKQPVAFWCNPISGHNTLYWYLQNLGQGPELLIRYENEEAVDDSQLPKDRFSAERLKGVDSTLKIQPAELGDSAVYLCASSRQGAKTSGANVLTFGAGSRLTVL.

The chain joins TRBV30 to TRBJ1-1, with TRBD1 as a possible D gene (5 bases). CDR1 is GTSNPN and CDR2 is SVGIG in the germline V gene (reference sequence). V shed 6 bases and J shed 5 bases, with 16 bases lying between them. This CDR3 contains 13 residues. This CDR3 is CACPHLGGTEAFF. The CDR3 nucleotides read TGTGCCTGCCCACACCTGGGGGGGACTGAAGCTTTCTTT.

This clone was observed a few times. The chain carries TRBV13 and TRBJ2-7, with 7 bases matching TRBD1. V dropped 1 base and J dropped 5; count of bases not matched to a gene: 2. The CDR3 sequence is 13 residues long. The germline V gene encodes CDR1 PRHDT and CDR2 FYEKMQ (reference sequence). CDR3 nucleotide sequence: TGTGCCAGCAGCTTAGAGGACAGGAACGAGCAGTACTTC. Its translation is CASSLEDRNEQYF.

The genes are TRBV7-2 and TRBJ2-5, with D unresolved. V was clipped by 5 bases and J by 1 base, with 14 bases between them. The CDR3 totals 15 residues. Germline V lookup: CDR1 SGHTA, CDR2 FQGNSA. The CDR3 spells CASSPKVGIQETQYF. Here the CDR3 DNA reads TGTGCCAGCAGCCCGAAGGTCGGCATCCAAGAGACCCAGTACTTC.

V and J are TRBV5-6 and TRBJ2-5; TRBD2 agrees at 7 bases. V dropped 3 bases and J dropped 4; count of bases not matched to a gene: 9. The CDR3 consists of 15 residues. Germline V gene data show CDR1 as SGHDT and CDR2 as YYEEEE. Written as DNA, the CDR3 is TGTGCCAGCAGCTCCGGACTCCCGGGGGGAGAGACCCAGTACTTC. This encodes CASSSGLPGGETQYF.

This chain connects TRBV19 to TRBJ1-1; no clear D. Trimming removed 1 base at V and 0 bases at J, with 6 bases between. This CDR3 contains 14 residues. CDR1 is LNHDA and CDR2 is SQIVND in the germline V gene (reference sequence). The CDR3 nucleotides read TGTGCCAGTAGTATAGGCGGCATGAACACTGAAGCTTTCTTT. Amino acids: CASSIGGMNTEAFF.

The V and J genes are TRBV24-1 and TRBJ2-7; tentatively, D is TRBD2 (6 bases). Germline V lookup: CDR1 KGHDR, CDR2 SFDVKD. V was cut by 4 bases and J by 5 bases, with 11 bases left in between. The length of the CDR3 is 13 residues. The CDR3 here is CATSDRWGDEQYF. The CDR3 bases are TGTGCCACCAGTGACCGCTGGGGGGACGAGCAGTACTTC.

The genes are TRBV6-5 and TRBJ2-3; D ambiguous. V lost 5 bases and J lost 2, with 11 bases in between. CDR1 and CDR2 (germline): MNHEY, SVGAGI. This CDR3 region has 14 residues. CDR3 sequence: CASSLSYSTDTQYF. The CDR3 DNA reads as TGTGCCAGCAGTCTATCTTACTCCACAGATACGCAGTATTTT.